This entry describes one TCR beta chain. This clone's antigen is unknown. Nothing much larger sits one base from this clone, and base qualities are not available. This specimen belongs to a study of cytomegalovirus exposure and HLA in healthy donors (dated by TCRdb to about 2017). Some background on the complete study: An earlier analysis of approximately 550 of the donors reported 250 to 300 Gb of sequence data and 100 million to 140 million unique TCR beta sequences from 150 million to 200 million T cells. A later analysis re-examined previously published TCR beta repertoires from 610 or so donors and added high-resolution HLA genotyping to investigate patterns of TCR occurrence. The later analysis used no new phenotypic data to find candidate immune exposures, relying instead on TCR beta sequences and their occurrence across donors. Because of strong linkage in the cohort, four to six DR-DQ haplotypes were treated as single units for association and clustering. An early release that covered several hundred HLA-typed donors contained about 300 gigabases of sequencing data and around 80 million unique TCR sequences. In an earlier analysis of more than 550 of the donors, high-throughput TCR beta sequencing was used to judge whether each TCR beta V gene segment behaved as functional or pseudogenic. Along with the approximately 650-subject first cohort, a separate validation cohort of over 90 different subjects was used. Class I and class II HLA loci were covered by the typing at four-digit resolution. The T cell repertoires of under 750 subjects were profiled by immunosequencing and related to cytomegalovirus serostatus. Among some 400 genotyped donors of the cohort, an average of about 220,000 unique TCR beta nucleotide sequences was sequenced per donor, of which 15% to 20% were non-productive. The study combined high-throughput TCR immunosequencing, statistical association of individual TCRs with disease status, and machine learning to predict cytomegalovirus infection status. Donor age, sex, ethnicity and CMV serostatus were collected together with the repertoire data. A later genetic analysis used genome-wide SNP genotypes for about 60% of the roughly 670 donors, treating that subset as a discovery cohort. The number of typed donors differed by locus: about 620-640 for A, B, C, DRB1 and DQB1; roughly 510 for DQA1; 606 for DPA1; and roughly 470 for DPB1. The study was designed to test whether signatures of past pathogen exposure could be identified by cataloging public T cell receptors. All discovery cohort repertoires had been generated on a single sequencing platform. Of the roughly 420 genotyped donors, more than 75% were placed in the genetic ancestry cluster associated with self-reported Caucasian donors. The paper as a whole reports these results and caveats: In a later genetic analysis, fewer N-insertions in productive TCRs were reported among donors in an Asian-associated ancestry cluster than the approximately 710-donor mean. HLA typing was unavailable for some donors at each locus, so association tests used only the typed subset. A total of 150 to 200 TCR beta chains were listed by the study as associated with cytomegalovirus. The presence/absence analyses assumed that sequencing depth was roughly uniform across donors, and that assumption may not be true. A further reported finding was that TCR beta sequences accurately predicted the HLA-A and HLA-B alleles for most subjects in the first cohort. Some IMGT-functional V segments, including TRBV6-2 and TRBV6-3, could not be told apart with the 87-base-pair reads, so those segments were excluded. A cluster of highly shared sequence variants was judged likely to represent a technical artifact of the sequencing pipeline. V-gene and J-gene trimming of TCR beta chains was associated with a missense DCLRE1C variant in a later genetic analysis, and the association was replicated in an independent cohort. The authors suggested that the approach could potentially be generalized to other disease states and immunological phenotypes. In vitro tests confirmed that a few of the cytomegalovirus-associated TCR beta chains recognize cytomegalovirus antigens. According to a later analysis, parvovirus B19, influenza, CMV and Epstein-Barr virus appeared linked to several top co-occurrence clusters. CMV serostatus was the only immune exposure information available for the cohort. The classifier was reported to diagnose cytomegalovirus status with high specificity and sensitivity in both the original and validation cohorts. Broadly in line with IMGT annotations, most TCR beta V segments showed up in productive rearrangements about 87% or about 30% of the time in an earlier analysis of under 700 of the donors. Because counts were too low, some 16 rarely observed V segments, including chromosome 9 orphons, were excluded from the earlier analysis of several hundred of the donors. Across donors, most TCR sequences were observed very rarely, whereas some public TCRs were present in many individuals. When HLA alleles, especially DR and DQ, strongly co-occurred, TCR associations were difficult to assign to individual alleles. In this cohort, only TCR beta chains were sequenced, and detectable features were limited by the absence of alpha or paired-chain data. In a later analysis, most CMV-associated TCR beta chains were found to appear HLA-restricted, with HLA associations seemingly driven largely by CMV exposure. In a later analysis, the rate of TCR association differed among HLA loci, with DRB1 alleles having the most associated TCRs and HLA-C alleles having the fewest. A later analysis associated 17,000 or so TCR beta sequences with specific HLA alleles at a false discovery rate of 0.05. In a later analysis, HLA-associated TCR beta chains showed more clonal expansion and lower generation probabilities than non-associated chains that were equally common. Correlated functional status among segregating V segments might reflect linkage disequilibrium, but an unknown experimental factor could not be ruled out.

In total, roughly 670 healthy bone marrow donors made up the cohort. At the time of sampling, every cohort member was nominally healthy, though immune exposures that went unrecorded were likely present. The donor tested CMV seronegative and was one of the 352 seronegative cohort members. Each donor provided a peripheral blood sample, and peripheral blood mononuclear cells were used for TCR beta sequencing. The Qiagen DNeasy Blood Extraction Kit was used to extract genomic DNA from the blood cell samples. The library was prepared using the immunoSEQ multiplex PCR assay. For the multiplex PCR, a mixture combining 60 forward primers for TCR Vbeta segments and 13 reverse primers for TCR Jbeta segments was used. The CDR3 region of rearranged TCR beta genes was amplified from genomic DNA by a multiplex PCR assay. Amplified TCR beta libraries were sequenced as 87-base-pair reads on the Illumina HiSeq System. Per the authors' processing: In a later analysis, 77 million or so unique TCR beta chains were counted across the 690 or so repertoires, and roughly 10 million of these chains were shared by at least two donors. A nearest-neighbor algorithm error-corrected the raw reads and collapsed the reads into unique sequences, merging closely related sequences to remove PCR and sequencing errors. To assign V, D and J gene segments, CDR3 sequences were aligned to IMGT reference sequences. For a sequence to be retained, a match of at least six nucleotides to both a V gene segment and a J gene segment was required. Rearrangements were classified as productive when the CDR3 lacked stop codons and remained in frame with V and J, and all other rearrangements were classified as non-productive. CDR3 was defined by IMGT convention, running from the second conserved V-encoded cysteine to the conserved J-encoded phenylalanine. The earlier analysis of roughly 590 of the donors excluded sequences that lacked an unambiguous match to a single V gene segment. In an earlier analysis of 587 of the donors, a V segment was called functional when productive rearrangements were above 56.7%, and segregating when the standard deviation between donors exceeded 5%. A statistical classification framework was built for diagnosing cytomegalovirus status from the catalog of TCR beta chain sequences. A later analysis assigned V and J genes by comparing TCR nucleotide sequences with IMGT/GENE-DB human TR gene sequences. Using the TCRdist pipeline, a later analysis assigned CDR3 sequences along with most-parsimonious VDJ recombination scenarios. In a later analysis, each TCR beta chain was defined by its CDR3 amino acid sequence together with its V-gene family, and reads without a unique V-gene family were excluded. In a later analysis, approximately 640 highly shared, low-generation-probability nucleotide sequences were removed to address suspected cross-contamination and a sequencing artifact. In a later analysis, a clonal expansion index for each public chain was calculated from normalized within-repertoire ranks of inferred template counts. Generation probabilities in a later analysis came from a VDJ recombination model fitted to out-of-frame rearrangements, and those results were checked against IGoR. Hypergeometric tests were used in a later analysis to score TCR-TCR, TCR-HLA and TCR-CMV co-occurrence, with a repertoire-size bias correction applied to the TCR pairs. False discovery rates were estimated in a later analysis by permuting HLA or CMV assignments 20 times. In a later analysis, co-occurring TCRs were grouped with DBSCAN, and TCRdist sequence similarity was added when clustering was performed within HLA-allele-positive subsets. Co-occurrence clustering excluded repertoires with fewer than 30,000 or more than 120,000 public chains, plus five with anomalous nucleotide sharing. TCRdb carries this immuneACCESS record with in-frame sequences only. Its versions omit some clonotypes, under half of them owing to an unresolved V gene in the studies checked, with the rest unexplained. The V and J calls and clone size are taken from that table; D and trimming were inferred from the DNA. Across this sample there are about 65,000 clones, with around 62% seen only once. The ten largest clones add up to around 2.7% of the sample.

According to the germline V gene, CDR1 reads MRHNA and CDR2 reads SNTAGT. From its cysteine to its phenylalanine, the CDR3 spans 16 amino acids. Of all the DNA, just the CDR3 is kept, 48 bases in frame from base 1. The junction shows trimming of 10 bases on V and 2 bases on J, and the gene matches do not reach 15 bases of it. The sample comprised PBMCs. The rearrangement combines TRBV6-4 with TRBJ2-5; TRBD1 lines up with 8 middle nucleotides. The clonotype was recovered from a man between 25 and 39 years old in good health and CMV-seronegative. The nucleotide sequence is TGTGCCATCGTCCCGGGACAGGTACAACAACAAGAGACCCAGTACTTC. Its product reads: CAIVPGQVQQQETQYF.